A selection of T cell receptor beta chains follows, all from one sample in a study of blood T cell repertoires in COVID-19. Assay used: immunoSEQ multiplex PCR; TCRdb lists only in-frame clones, some missing. The profile shows 200,000 to 250,000 clones, around nine tenths of them singletons. The sequenced material came from peripheral blood. Receptors were obtained from a man in his 60s who had recovered from COVID-19. CDR3s leave out the opening cysteine and the closing phenylalanine or tryptophan. A D gene is named only where the DNA matches it firmly.

V gene: TRBV6-5; D gene: NA; J gene: TRBJ1-4; CDR3 protein: ASSSTPPVLF
V gene: TRBV5-4; D gene: NA; J gene: TRBJ1-1; CDR3 protein: ASSLGTGEAF
V gene: TRBV11-2; D gene: TRBD1; J gene: TRBJ2-7; CDR3 protein: ASSPYGQGSEQY
V gene: TRBV11-1; D gene: TRBD2; J gene: TRBJ2-4; CDR3 protein: ASSLTGTRKENIQY
V gene: TRBV7-2; D gene: NA; J gene: TRBJ2-3; CDR3 protein: ASSVRRTALGTDTQY
V gene: TRBV18; D gene: NA; J gene: TRBJ1-1; CDR3 protein: ASSLSAANTEAF
V gene: TRBV5-1; D gene: TRBD1; J gene: TRBJ2-7; CDR3 protein: ASSWGTGFTYEQY
V gene: TRBV11-2; D gene: TRBD1; J gene: TRBJ1-5; CDR3 protein: ASSLGQGQDFNQPQH
V gene: TRBV9; D gene: NA; J gene: TRBJ1-1; CDR3 protein: ASSVEAGPMHTEAF
V gene: TRBV6-4; D gene: NA; J gene: TRBJ1-6; CDR3 protein: ASSEGDNSPLH
V gene: TRBV19; D gene: NA; J gene: TRBJ1-3; CDR3 protein: ASQQGSGNTIY
V gene: TRBV3-1/TRBV3-2; D gene: NA; J gene: TRBJ2-5; CDR3 protein: ASSQWTDRAQY
V gene: TRBV7-2; D gene: TRBD2; J gene: TRBJ2-1; CDR3 protein: ASSLDGGGYNEQF
V gene: TRBV7-9; D gene: NA; J gene: TRBJ1-6; CDR3 protein: ASSSQSAPGSPLH
V gene: TRBV20-1; D gene: NA; J gene: TRBJ1-1; CDR3 protein: SVKRNTEAF
V gene: TRBV6-5; D gene: NA; J gene: TRBJ2-5; CDR3 protein: ASSYSRAGSWTQY
V gene: TRBV4-2; D gene: NA; J gene: TRBJ2-5; CDR3 protein: ASSPEAGRETQY
V gene: TRBV7-7; D gene: NA; J gene: TRBJ2-7; CDR3 protein: ASSPTGNHEQY
V gene: TRBV9; D gene: TRBD2; J gene: TRBJ2-4; CDR3 protein: ASSPSGAHGGDIQY
V gene: TRBV29-1; D gene: TRBD2; J gene: TRBJ2-1; CDR3 protein: SGGLAGPNEQF
V gene: TRBV24-1; D gene: NA; J gene: TRBJ2-4; CDR3 protein: ATSDLSKPNPSAKNIQY
V gene: TRBV5-1; D gene: NA; J gene: TRBJ2-7; CDR3 protein: ASRSLDSYEQY
V gene: TRBV15; D gene: TRBD1; J gene: TRBJ2-7; CDR3 protein: ATSSGQGYEQY
V gene: TRBV4-1; D gene: TRBD2; J gene: TRBJ2-7; CDR3 protein: ASSQEGGGEQY
V gene: TRBV24-1; D gene: TRBD2; J gene: TRBJ2-5; CDR3 protein: ATSDFRREEETQY
V gene: TRBV3-1/TRBV3-2; D gene: TRBD1; J gene: TRBJ2-5; CDR3 protein: ASSQDKAAGTGGETQY
V gene: TRBV9; D gene: TRBD1; J gene: TRBJ1-2; CDR3 protein: ASSVVLDRAGGYT
V gene: TRBV19; D gene: TRBD1; J gene: TRBJ2-1; CDR3 protein: ASRGQGSYNEQF
V gene: TRBV29-1; D gene: TRBD2; J gene: TRBJ2-1; CDR3 protein: SGIRLAGGRRSEQF
V gene: TRBV6-5; D gene: NA; J gene: TRBJ1-6; CDR3 protein: ASSQGRKDSPLH